This T cell receptor (beta chain) came from a study of T cell responses to AZD1222 COVID-19 vaccine. Across the study: Investigators merged groups given second doses at roughly 4 or roughly 12 weeks.

Concerning this clone: Its antigen is unidentified.

Germline CDR1 is SGHDT and CDR2 is YYEEEE. V lost 0 bases, J lost 6 bases, and 15 bases lay in between. The CDR3 consists of 15 residues. Study-wide results and caveats: Repertoires in all cases were sampled only once the peak T cell response had passed.

Produced via immunoSEQ multiplex PCR; TCRdb's table is partial and in-frame only. The table includes about 120,000 clones, 89% detected once. This receptor was identified in an adult in good health. The sequencing here drew on peripheral blood, taken on day 0 of AZD1222 vaccination. The chain joins TRBV5-6 to TRBJ1-2; no reliable D call. CDR3 coding DNA: TGTGCCAGCAGCTTGGAAAGAGCGTGGGTAGATGGCTACACCTTC. Translation: CASSLERAWVDGYTF. Full variable domain (remainder filled in from reference TRBV5-6 and TRBJ1-2): DAGVTQSPTHLIKTRGQQVTLRCSPKSGHDTVSWYQQALGQGPQFIFQYYEEEERQRGNFPDRFSGHQFPNYSSELNVNALLLGDSALYLCASSLERAWVDGYTFGSGTRLTVV.